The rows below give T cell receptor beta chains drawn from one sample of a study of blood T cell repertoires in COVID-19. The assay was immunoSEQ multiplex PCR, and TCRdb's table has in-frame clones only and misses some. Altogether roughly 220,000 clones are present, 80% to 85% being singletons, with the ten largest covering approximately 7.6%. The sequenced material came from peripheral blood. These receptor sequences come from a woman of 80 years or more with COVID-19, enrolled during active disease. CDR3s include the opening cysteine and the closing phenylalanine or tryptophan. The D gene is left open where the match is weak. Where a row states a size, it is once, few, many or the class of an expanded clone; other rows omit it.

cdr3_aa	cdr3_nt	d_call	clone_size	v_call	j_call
CASSIVAGVKDEQFF	TGTGCCAGTAGTATAGTTGCAGGTGTTAAGGATGAGCAGTTCTTC	.	.	TRBV19	TRBJ2-1
CASTVPGQGWYGYTF	TGTGCCAGCACCGTACCGGGACAGGGATGGTATGGCTACACCTTC	TRBD1	.	TRBV19	TRBJ1-2
CASSSGQGGYNEQFF	TGTGCCAGCTCATCGGGACAGGGAGGCTACAATGAGCAGTTCTTC	TRBD1	.	TRBV18	TRBJ2-1
CASSWTSGGAGETQYF	TGTGCCAGCAGTTGGACTAGCGGGGGGGCAGGCGAGACCCAGTACTTC	TRBD2	once	TRBV7-2	TRBJ2-5
CASSVGGVNTEAFF	TGTGCCAGCAGTGTGGGGGGGGTGAACACTGAAGCTTTCTTT	.	.	TRBV2	TRBJ1-1
CASSLERGGRNEQFF	TGTGCCAGCAGCTTAGAGCGGGGGGGCCGGAATGAGCAGTTCTTC	TRBD2	.	TRBV11-2	TRBJ2-1
CASSYREGVRTDTQYF	TGTGCCAGCAGTTATCGGGAGGGGGTGCGCACAGATACGCAGTATTTT	TRBD2	few	TRBV6-2/TRBV6-3	TRBJ2-3
CASSPYSYGYTF	TGTGCCAGCAGTCCCTACAGCTATGGCTACACCTTC	.	.	TRBV6-5	TRBJ1-2
CASSYRDRGTEAFF	TGTGCCAGCAGTTACCGGGACAGGGGAACTGAAGCTTTCTTT	TRBD1	.	TRBV6-5	TRBJ1-1
CASSRGWDTEAFF	TGTGCCAGCAGTAGGGGGTGGGACACTGAAGCTTTCTTT	.	.	TRBV6-5	TRBJ1-1
CASSATSGGNTGELFF	TGTGCCAGCAGTGCCACTAGCGGGGGGAACACCGGGGAGCTGTTTTTT	TRBD2	.	TRBV2	TRBJ2-2
CASSREGGSYEQYF	TGCGCCAGCAGCAGAGAAGGGGGATCCTACGAGCAGTACTTC	.	.	TRBV4-1	TRBJ2-7
CASRVRDYSNQPQHF	TGTGCCAGCAGGGTTAGGGACTATAGCAATCAGCCCCAGCATTTT	.	.	TRBV6-5	TRBJ1-5
CASSLGAGTGSPAQYF	TGTGCCAGCAGCTTAGGAGCCGGGACAGGGTCTCCGGCGCAGTATTTT	TRBD1	.	TRBV7-2	TRBJ2-3
CASSLGPVEQYF	TGTGCCAGCAGTTTAGGGCCAGTCGAGCAGTACTTC	.	.	TRBV12-3/TRBV12-4	TRBJ2-7
CASSAPTTGPNTGELFF	TGTGCCAGCTCCGCCCCTACGACAGGGCCGAACACCGGGGAGCTGTTTTTT	TRBD1	.	TRBV18	TRBJ2-2
CASSPGSSGREYF	TGTGCCAGCAGCCCCGGGTCTAGCGGGCGGGAGTACTTC	TRBD2	.	TRBV7-2	TRBJ2-7
CASSPRLGGDSEAFF	TGTGCCAGCAGCCCACGCCTGGGGGGGGACTCTGAAGCTTTCTTT	.	.	TRBV11-2	TRBJ1-1
CASSSSGTGLGYTF	TGTGCCAGCAGTAGCTCCGGGACAGGGCTTGGCTACACCTTC	TRBD1	.	TRBV2	TRBJ1-2
CASLFRGRSPLHF	TGTGCCAGCCTCTTTAGAGGAAGATCACCCCTCCACTTT	.	.	TRBV28	TRBJ1-6
CASKAAGGKGDQPQHF	TGTGCCAGCAAAGCGGCAGGGGGTAAAGGGGATCAGCCCCAGCATTTT	TRBD1	.	TRBV28	TRBJ1-5
CASSYSGGGQPQHF	TGTGCCAGCAGTTACTCCGGGGGTGGTCAGCCCCAGCATTTT	.	.	TRBV6-5	TRBJ1-5
CASSQALPGGHTEAFF	TGTGCCAGCAGCCAAGCCCTGCCGGGAGGCCACACTGAAGCTTTCTTT	.	.	TRBV3-1/TRBV3-2	TRBJ1-1
CASSDRVGYTF	TGTGCCAGCAGCGACAGGGTTGGCTACACCTTC	TRBD1	few	TRBV7-2	TRBJ1-2
CASSFPGLAGVTDTQYF	TGTGCCAGCAGCTTCCCCGGACTAGCGGGAGTGACAGATACGCAGTATTTT	TRBD2	.	TRBV7-2	TRBJ2-3
CASRAGGSGNTEAFF	TGTGCCAGCCGCGCGGGGGGATCCGGGAACACTGAAGCTTTCTTT	.	.	TRBV28	TRBJ1-1
CASSQALEKAFF	TGCGCCAGCAGCCAAGCCTTAGAGAAAGCTTTCTTT	.	.	TRBV4-1	TRBJ1-1
CASSPGGAKNIQYF	TGTGCCAGTTCTCCGGGGGGGGCCAAAAACATTCAGTACTTC	TRBD2	.	TRBV6-5	TRBJ2-4
CASSSQGARYGYTF	TGTGCCAGCAGTTCACAGGGGGCGAGGTATGGCTACACCTTC	TRBD1	.	TRBV27	TRBJ1-2
CASSQSGGRAGNTIYF	TGTGCCAGCAGCCAATCCGGGGGGAGGGCTGGAAACACCATATATTTT	.	.	TRBV5-4	TRBJ1-3
CASSKEMSIGEQFF	TGTGCCAGCAGTAAGGAGATGAGCATCGGAGAGCAGTTCTTC	.	.	TRBV28	TRBJ2-1
CASSQIDRIYGYTF	TGTGCCAGCAGCCAGATAGACAGGATCTATGGCTACACCTTC	.	once	TRBV14	TRBJ1-2
CASAGSYNSPLHF	TGTGCCTCTGCCGGCTCCTATAATTCACCCCTCCACTTT	.	.	TRBV19	TRBJ1-6
CASSLTDTQYF	TGTGCCAGCAGTTTAACAGATACGCAGTATTTT	.	.	TRBV6-5	TRBJ2-3
CASSPEGQGGVGAFF	TGCGCCAGCAGCCCGGAGGGACAGGGAGGGGTTGGGGCTTTCTTT	TRBD1	.	TRBV5-1	TRBJ1-1
CASRGAGNQPQHF	TGCGCCAGCAGGGGGGCCGGCAATCAGCCCCAGCATTTT	.	.	TRBV5-1	TRBJ1-5
CASSLERGLNTGELFF	TGTGCCAGCAGCTTGGAGCGGGGCCTGAACACCGGGGAGCTGTTTTTT	TRBD2	.	TRBV7-3	TRBJ2-2
CSVDGTGNYGYTF	TGCAGCGTTGATGGGACAGGGAACTATGGCTACACCTTC	TRBD1	.	TRBV29-1	TRBJ1-2
CASRPNRDSSTGELFF	TGTGCCAGCAGGCCTAACCGGGACTCATCAACCGGGGAGCTGTTTTTT	.	.	TRBV25-1	TRBJ2-2
CASSPGGGNEQFF	TGTGCCAGCTCACCAGGGGGCGGAAATGAGCAGTTCTTC	.	.	TRBV18	TRBJ2-1
CASSLPAGVWGYTF	TGTGCCAGCAGCTTGCCGGCGGGGGTATGGGGCTACACCTTC	.	.	TRBV5-6	TRBJ1-2
CATTGGRAGGPDNYEQYF	TGTGCCACCACGGGTGGGCGCGCGGGAGGGCCCGACAACTACGAGCAGTACTTC	TRBD2	.	TRBV3-1/TRBV3-2	TRBJ2-7
CASSLSGLNQPQHF	TGTGCCAGCAGCTTATCAGGGCTCAATCAGCCCCAGCATTTT	.	.	TRBV7-9	TRBJ1-5
CASSEAGGQGYTEAFF	TGTGCCAGCAGTGAAGCGGGTGGACAGGGGTACACTGAAGCTTTCTTT	TRBD1	.	TRBV6-1	TRBJ1-1
CASSLDSIYEQYF	TGTGCCAGCTCTTTGGACAGTATCTACGAGCAGTACTTC	.	.	TRBV18	TRBJ2-7
CASSSRGTGANVLTF	TGTGCCAGCAGCTCCAGGGGGACTGGGGCCAACGTCCTGACTTTC	TRBD1	.	TRBV7-2	TRBJ2-6